These T cell receptor beta chains were read from a single sample in a study of blood T cell repertoires in COVID-19. The assay was immunoSEQ multiplex PCR, and TCRdb's table has in-frame clones only and misses some. The table shows under 150,000 clones, with 70% to 90% occurring only once. Sample: PBMCs or T cells enriched from blood (not recorded which). The receptors derive from a woman in her twenties or thirties with acute COVID-19. Each CDR3 is given with its conserved first and last residue. The order of the fields is clone size, J gene, V gene, D gene, CDR3 protein, CDR3 DNA. The D gene is left open where the match is weak. Clone size is stated in some rows and not others, as once, few, many or a class when expanded.

clone_size: NA
j_call: TRBJ2-5
v_call: TRBV30
d_call: NA
cdr3_aa: CAWGPGETQYF
cdr3_nt: TGTGCCTGGGGCCCAGGGGAGACCCAGTACTTC

clone_size: few
j_call: TRBJ2-1
v_call: TRBV5-1
d_call: NA
cdr3_aa: CASSVDSYNEQFF
cdr3_nt: TGCGCCAGCAGCGTCGACTCGTACAATGAGCAGTTCTTC

clone_size: few
j_call: TRBJ1-1
v_call: TRBV7-8
d_call: TRBD1
cdr3_aa: CASSLRTGGSEAFF
cdr3_nt: TGTGCCAGCAGCTTAAGGACAGGGGGTTCTGAAGCTTTCTTT

clone_size: NA
j_call: TRBJ1-5
v_call: TRBV18
d_call: NA
cdr3_aa: CASSPAHHNNQPQHF
cdr3_nt: TGTGCCAGCTCACCGGCCCACCATAACAATCAGCCCCAGCATTTT

clone_size: NA
j_call: TRBJ2-7
v_call: TRBV2
d_call: NA
cdr3_aa: CASSERLTYEQYF
cdr3_nt: TGTGCCAGCAGTGAACGACTAACCTACGAGCAGTACTTC

clone_size: NA
j_call: TRBJ2-5
v_call: TRBV9
d_call: NA
cdr3_aa: CASSVAGPDRETQYF
cdr3_nt: TGTGCCAGCAGCGTAGCAGGCCCCGACCGGGAGACCCAGTACTTC

clone_size: NA
j_call: TRBJ2-5
v_call: TRBV11-2
d_call: NA
cdr3_aa: CASSRYQETQYF
cdr3_nt: TGTGCCAGCAGCCGGTACCAAGAGACCCAGTACTTC

clone_size: NA
j_call: TRBJ1-6
v_call: TRBV2
d_call: NA
cdr3_aa: CASSELSDNSPLHF
cdr3_nt: TGTGCCAGCAGTGAATTGTCTGATAATTCACCCCTCCACTTT

clone_size: NA
j_call: TRBJ2-4
v_call: TRBV4-3
d_call: NA
cdr3_aa: CASSQAPYMENNIQYF
cdr3_nt: TGCGCCAGCAGCCAAGCCCCTTACATGGAGAATAACATTCAGTACTTC

clone_size: NA
j_call: TRBJ2-1
v_call: TRBV4-3
d_call: TRBD2
cdr3_aa: CASSQAVAGVENNEQFF
cdr3_nt: TGCGCCAGCAGCCAAGCAGTAGCGGGAGTTGAGAACAATGAGCAGTTCTTC

clone_size: NA
j_call: TRBJ2-2
v_call: TRBV27
d_call: NA
cdr3_aa: CASSFVWGPNTGELFF
cdr3_nt: TGTGCCAGCAGTTTTGTATGGGGGCCGAACACCGGGGAGCTGTTTTTT

clone_size: NA
j_call: TRBJ2-7
v_call: TRBV7-8
d_call: NA
cdr3_aa: CASSLADPYEQYF
cdr3_nt: TGTGCCAGCAGCTTGGCTGATCCTTACGAGCAGTACTTC

clone_size: NA
j_call: TRBJ2-2
v_call: TRBV7-9
d_call: TRBD2
cdr3_aa: CASTYSGSDITGELFF
cdr3_nt: TGTGCCAGCACCTATAGCGGGAGCGATATCACCGGGGAGCTGTTTTTT

clone_size: NA
j_call: TRBJ2-4
v_call: TRBV5-1
d_call: TRBD2
cdr3_aa: CASSYGTSEDIQYF
cdr3_nt: TGCGCCAGCAGCTACGGGACTAGCGAAGACATTCAGTACTTC

clone_size: NA
j_call: TRBJ1-2
v_call: TRBV4-3
d_call: NA
cdr3_aa: CASSHKQGLNYGYTF
cdr3_nt: TGCGCCAGCAGCCACAAACAGGGACTAAACTATGGCTACACCTTC

clone_size: NA
j_call: TRBJ1-1
v_call: TRBV28
d_call: TRBD1
cdr3_aa: CASRSTGVMDTEAFF
cdr3_nt: TGTGCCAGCAGGTCCACAGGGGTGATGGACACTGAAGCTTTCTTT

clone_size: once
j_call: TRBJ2-1
v_call: TRBV27
d_call: TRBD2
cdr3_aa: CASTFSGTTYNEQFF
cdr3_nt: TGTGCCAGCACCTTTAGCGGGACCACCTACAATGAGCAGTTCTTC

clone_size: NA
j_call: TRBJ2-1
v_call: TRBV9
d_call: TRBD1
cdr3_aa: CASSEQGAAYNEQFF
cdr3_nt: TGTGCCAGCAGCGAACAGGGGGCAGCCTACAATGAGCAGTTCTTC

clone_size: many
j_call: TRBJ1-1
v_call: TRBV29-1
d_call: NA
cdr3_aa: CSVTGSMNTEAFF
cdr3_nt: TGCAGCGTCACAGGGTCCATGAACACTGAAGCTTTCTTT

clone_size: once
j_call: TRBJ1-5
v_call: TRBV4-3
d_call: NA
cdr3_aa: CASSQEYRDQPQHF
cdr3_nt: TGCGCCAGCAGCCAAGAGTACAGGGATCAGCCCCAGCATTTT

clone_size: NA
j_call: TRBJ2-6
v_call: TRBV18
d_call: TRBD1
cdr3_aa: CASSPADRGHSGANVLTF
cdr3_nt: TGTGCCAGCTCACCGGCGGACAGGGGTCACTCTGGGGCCAACGTCCTGACTTTC

clone_size: few
j_call: TRBJ1-5
v_call: TRBV4-1
d_call: NA
cdr3_aa: CASSQGAGYQPQHF
cdr3_nt: TGCGCCAGCAGCCAAGGGGCAGGGTATCAGCCCCAGCATTTT

clone_size: NA
j_call: TRBJ2-1
v_call: TRBV19
d_call: NA
cdr3_aa: CASSIDHHVGSITYNEQFF
cdr3_nt: TGTGCCAGTAGTATAGATCATCACGTCGGGAGCATCACCTACAATGAGCAGTTCTTC

clone_size: NA
j_call: TRBJ2-1
v_call: TRBV3-1/TRBV3-2
d_call: TRBD2
cdr3_aa: CASSPGAELAGRSYNEQFF
cdr3_nt: TGTGCCAGCAGCCCCGGGGCGGAACTAGCGGGGAGATCCTACAATGAGCAGTTCTTC

clone_size: NA
j_call: TRBJ2-7
v_call: TRBV19
d_call: TRBD2
cdr3_aa: CASSMGTSGIPYEQYF
cdr3_nt: TGTGCCAGTAGTATGGGGACTAGCGGTATCCCCTACGAGCAGTACTTC

clone_size: NA
j_call: TRBJ2-2
v_call: TRBV5-1
d_call: NA
cdr3_aa: CASSFGPSDGTGELFF
cdr3_nt: TGCGCCAGCAGCTTTGGCCCTAGCGACGGCACCGGGGAGCTGTTTTTT

clone_size: NA
j_call: TRBJ1-4
v_call: TRBV4-3
d_call: NA
cdr3_aa: CASSQDLGQGYEKLFF
cdr3_nt: TGCGCCAGCAGCCAAGATTTAGGGCAGGGGTACGAAAAACTGTTTTTT

clone_size: NA
j_call: TRBJ1-1
v_call: TRBV13
d_call: NA
cdr3_aa: CASSFFEVEAFF
cdr3_nt: TGTGCCAGCAGCTTCTTTGAGGTTGAAGCTTTCTTT

clone_size: NA
j_call: TRBJ2-5
v_call: TRBV4-3
d_call: TRBD1
cdr3_aa: CASSFGQGAFPQETQYF
cdr3_nt: TGCGCCAGCAGCTTTGGACAGGGGGCTTTTCCACAAGAGACCCAGTACTTC

clone_size: NA
j_call: TRBJ1-5
v_call: TRBV19
d_call: TRBD1
cdr3_aa: CASSRSPPTGLRQPQHF
cdr3_nt: TGTGCCAGTAGTCGAAGTCCCCCGACAGGGCTCCGCCAGCCCCAGCATTTT

clone_size: NA
j_call: TRBJ1-2
v_call: TRBV28
d_call: NA
cdr3_aa: CASSYARTAPSNYGYTF
cdr3_nt: TGTGCCAGCAGTTACGCCCGGACAGCCCCTTCTAACTATGGCTACACCTTC

clone_size: once
j_call: TRBJ2-1
v_call: TRBV6-6
d_call: NA
cdr3_aa: CASGANEQFF
cdr3_nt: TGTGCCAGCGGGGCCAATGAGCAGTTCTTC

clone_size: NA
j_call: TRBJ2-2
v_call: TRBV19
d_call: TRBD2
cdr3_aa: CATQTSGSGELFF
cdr3_nt: TGTGCCACTCAGACTAGCGGGTCCGGGGAGCTGTTTTTT

clone_size: NA
j_call: TRBJ1-5
v_call: TRBV28
d_call: NA
cdr3_aa: CASSFGSQRPQHF
cdr3_nt: TGTGCCAGCAGTTTCGGCAGCCAGCGGCCCCAGCATTTT

clone_size: once
j_call: TRBJ1-2
v_call: TRBV11-2
d_call: TRBD1
cdr3_aa: CASSDPGTGVGYTF
cdr3_nt: TGTGCCAGCAGCGACCCCGGGACAGGGGTTGGCTACACCTTC

clone_size: NA
j_call: TRBJ2-2
v_call: TRBV5-1
d_call: NA
cdr3_aa: CASSPAGRNTGELFF
cdr3_nt: TGCGCCAGCAGCCCCGCGGGCAGAAACACCGGGGAGCTGTTTTTT